This T cell receptor (beta chain) was sequenced for a study of shared clonotypes between healthy human individuals. Study conclusions and caveats: The represented genetic and exposure-history diversity was limited by the small number of donors.

For this clone: Antigen unknown.

Clones were read by immunoSEQ multiplex PCR, and TCRdb kept only the in-frame ones, dropping some. The table has about 2.3 million clones, 92% seen once. This TCR was sampled from a man in his late teens or twenties in good health. Some clones in this sample may be carry-over from other donors' samples. Material for sequencing was naive CD4+ T cells from PBMCs. Indicated subset: CD45RA+ positively selected.

CDR3 DNA: TGCGCCAGCAGCCAAGAGGACCGGGAATACTATGGCTACACCTTC. The encoded protein is CASSQEDREYYGYTF. The rearrangement uses TRBV4-3 and TRBJ1-2; D gene ambiguous. The CDR3 is made up of 15 amino acids. Germline V lookup: CDR1 LGHNA, CDR2 YSLEER. V lost 0 bases and J lost 3, with 11 bases in between.